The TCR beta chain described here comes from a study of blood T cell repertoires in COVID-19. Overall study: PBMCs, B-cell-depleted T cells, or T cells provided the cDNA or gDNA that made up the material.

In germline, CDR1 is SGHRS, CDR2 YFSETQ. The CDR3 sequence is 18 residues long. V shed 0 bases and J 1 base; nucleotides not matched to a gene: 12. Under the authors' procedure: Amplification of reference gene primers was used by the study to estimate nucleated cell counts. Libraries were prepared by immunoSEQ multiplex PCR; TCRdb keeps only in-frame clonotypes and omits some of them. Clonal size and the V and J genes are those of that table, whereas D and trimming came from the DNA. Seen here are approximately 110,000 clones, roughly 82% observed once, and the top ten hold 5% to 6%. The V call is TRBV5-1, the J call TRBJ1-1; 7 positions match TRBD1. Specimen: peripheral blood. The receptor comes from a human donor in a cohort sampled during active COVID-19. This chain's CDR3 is CASSLGDSLPLENTEAFF. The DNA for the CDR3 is TGCGCCAGCAGCTTGGGGGACAGTCTTCCCTTAGAGAACACTGAAGCTTTCTTT.